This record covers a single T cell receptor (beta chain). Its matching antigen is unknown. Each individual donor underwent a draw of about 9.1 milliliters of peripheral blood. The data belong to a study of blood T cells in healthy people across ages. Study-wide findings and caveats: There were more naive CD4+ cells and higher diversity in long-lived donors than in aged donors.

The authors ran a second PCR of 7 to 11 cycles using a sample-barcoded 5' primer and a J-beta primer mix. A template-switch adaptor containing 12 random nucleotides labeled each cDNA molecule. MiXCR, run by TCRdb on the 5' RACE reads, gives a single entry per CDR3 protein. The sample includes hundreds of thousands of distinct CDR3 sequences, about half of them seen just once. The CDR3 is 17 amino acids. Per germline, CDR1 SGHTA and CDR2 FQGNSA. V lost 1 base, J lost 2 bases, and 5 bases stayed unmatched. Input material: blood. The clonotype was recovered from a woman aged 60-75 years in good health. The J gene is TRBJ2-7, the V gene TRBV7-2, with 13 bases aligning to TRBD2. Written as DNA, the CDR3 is TGTGCCAGCAGCTTAGGAGATGGACTAGCGGGAGCCTACGAGCAGTACTTC. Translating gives CASSLGDGLAGAYEQYF.